This T cell receptor (beta chain) appears in the sequencing data of a study of T cell repertoires in cytomegalovirus infection. Study details: Indicated by public TCR beta signatures were CMV infection and matching HLA type. Study-level points and caveats: The study identified carriers of CMV plus the relevant HLA from cumulative public TCR beta family frequency.

The ends were cut back, 1 base at V and 8 bases at J, with 9 bases in the middle. Per the germline V gene, CDR1 is SGHVS and CDR2 is FNYEAQ. The CDR3 runs to 13 residues. About this clonotype: What it binds is not known.

TCRdb processed the reads anew with MiXCR; each CDR3 protein has one entry. The sample includes around 230,000 distinct CDR3 sequences, 35% to 40% seen only once; the top ten take 55% to 70%. Sample: CD8+ T cells from cultured PBMCs, taken from culture after CMV antigen stimulation. The chain is built from TRBV7-6 and TRBJ2-1, with D possibly being TRBD2 (6 bases). This receptor was taken from a human donor in good health (CMV status not recorded). Some clones in this sample may be carry-over from other donors' samples. The CDR3 bases are TGTGCCAGCAGCTTAGAGGAGGGCGATGAGCAGTTCTTC. Encoded protein: CASSLEEGDEQFF.